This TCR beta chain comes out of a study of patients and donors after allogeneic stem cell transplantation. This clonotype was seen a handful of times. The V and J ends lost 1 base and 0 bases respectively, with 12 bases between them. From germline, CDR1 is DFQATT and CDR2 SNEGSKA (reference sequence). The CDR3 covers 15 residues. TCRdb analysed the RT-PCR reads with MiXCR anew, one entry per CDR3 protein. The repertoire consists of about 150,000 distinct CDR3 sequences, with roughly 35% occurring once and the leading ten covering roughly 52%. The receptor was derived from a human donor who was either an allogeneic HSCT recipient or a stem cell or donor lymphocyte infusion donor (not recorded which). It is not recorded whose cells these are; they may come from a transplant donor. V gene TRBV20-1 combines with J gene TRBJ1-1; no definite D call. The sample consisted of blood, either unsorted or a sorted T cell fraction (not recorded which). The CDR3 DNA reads TGCAGTGCTAGAGTGGTCGGAAGAATGAACACTGAAGCTTTCTTT. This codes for CSARVVGRMNTEAFF.